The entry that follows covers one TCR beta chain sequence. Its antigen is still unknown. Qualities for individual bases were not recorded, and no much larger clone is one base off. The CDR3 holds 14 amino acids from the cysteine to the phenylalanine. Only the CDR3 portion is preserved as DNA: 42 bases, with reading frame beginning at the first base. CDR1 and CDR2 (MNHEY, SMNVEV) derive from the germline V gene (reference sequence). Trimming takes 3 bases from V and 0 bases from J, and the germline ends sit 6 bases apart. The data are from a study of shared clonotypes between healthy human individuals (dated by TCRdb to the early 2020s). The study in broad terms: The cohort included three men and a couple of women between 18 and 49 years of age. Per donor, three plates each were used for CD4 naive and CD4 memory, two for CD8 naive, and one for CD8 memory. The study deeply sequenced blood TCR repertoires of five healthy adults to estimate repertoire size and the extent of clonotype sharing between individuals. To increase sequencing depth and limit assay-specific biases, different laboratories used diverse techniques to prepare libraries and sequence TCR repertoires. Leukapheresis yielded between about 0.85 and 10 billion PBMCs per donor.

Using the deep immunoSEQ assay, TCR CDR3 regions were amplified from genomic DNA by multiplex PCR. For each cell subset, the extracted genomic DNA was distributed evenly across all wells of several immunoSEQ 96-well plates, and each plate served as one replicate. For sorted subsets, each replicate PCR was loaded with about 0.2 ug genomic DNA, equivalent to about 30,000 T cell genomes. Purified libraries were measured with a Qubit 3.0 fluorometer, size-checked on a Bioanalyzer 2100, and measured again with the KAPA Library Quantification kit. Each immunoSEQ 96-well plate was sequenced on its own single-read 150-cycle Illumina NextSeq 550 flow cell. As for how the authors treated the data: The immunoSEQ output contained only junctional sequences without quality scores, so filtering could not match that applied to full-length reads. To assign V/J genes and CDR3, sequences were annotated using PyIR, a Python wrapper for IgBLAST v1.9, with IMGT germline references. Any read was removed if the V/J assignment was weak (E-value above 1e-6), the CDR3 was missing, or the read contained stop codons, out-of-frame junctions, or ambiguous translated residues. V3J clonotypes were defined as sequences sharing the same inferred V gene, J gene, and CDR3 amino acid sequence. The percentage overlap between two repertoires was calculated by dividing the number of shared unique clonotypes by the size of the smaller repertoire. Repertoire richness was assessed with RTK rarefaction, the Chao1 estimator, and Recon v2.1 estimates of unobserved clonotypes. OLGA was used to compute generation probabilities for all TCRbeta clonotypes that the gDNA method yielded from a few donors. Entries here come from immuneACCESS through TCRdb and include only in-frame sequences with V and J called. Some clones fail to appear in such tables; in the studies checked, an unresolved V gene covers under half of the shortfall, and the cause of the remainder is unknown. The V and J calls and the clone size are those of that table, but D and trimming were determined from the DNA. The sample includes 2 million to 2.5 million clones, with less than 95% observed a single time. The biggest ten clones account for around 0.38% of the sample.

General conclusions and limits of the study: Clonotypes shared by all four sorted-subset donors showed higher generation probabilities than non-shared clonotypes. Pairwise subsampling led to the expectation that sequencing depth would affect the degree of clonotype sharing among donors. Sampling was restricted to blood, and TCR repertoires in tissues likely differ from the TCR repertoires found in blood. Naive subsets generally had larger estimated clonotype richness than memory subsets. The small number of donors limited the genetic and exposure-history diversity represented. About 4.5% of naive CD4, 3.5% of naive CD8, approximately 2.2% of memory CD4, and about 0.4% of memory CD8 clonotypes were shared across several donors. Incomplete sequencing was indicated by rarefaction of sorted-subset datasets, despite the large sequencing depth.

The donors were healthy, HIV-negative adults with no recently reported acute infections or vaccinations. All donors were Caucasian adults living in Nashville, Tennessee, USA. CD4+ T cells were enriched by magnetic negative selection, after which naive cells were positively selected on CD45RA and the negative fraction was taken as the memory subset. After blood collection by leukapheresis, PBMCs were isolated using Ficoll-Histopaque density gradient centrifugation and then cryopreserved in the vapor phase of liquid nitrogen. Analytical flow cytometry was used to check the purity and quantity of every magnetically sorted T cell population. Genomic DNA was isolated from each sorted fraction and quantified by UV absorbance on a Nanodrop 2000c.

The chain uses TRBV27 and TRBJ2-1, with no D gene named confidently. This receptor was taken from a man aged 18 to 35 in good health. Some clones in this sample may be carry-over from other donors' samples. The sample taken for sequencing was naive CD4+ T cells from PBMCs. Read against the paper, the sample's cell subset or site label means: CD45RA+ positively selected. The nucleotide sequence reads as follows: TGTGCCAGCAGTTTCCTCGGCTCCTACAATGAGCAGTTCTTC. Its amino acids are CASSFLGSYNEQFF.